The entry that follows covers one T cell receptor (beta chain) sequence. What it recognizes is unknown. This sample stems from a study of response to subunit inactivated influenza vaccine. Points from the study as a whole: That few new T cells are recruited by each seasonal influenza vaccination was the authors' suggestion.

The CDR3 loop spans 18 amino acids. The V gene lost 2 bases and the J gene lost 0 bases, with 16 bases spanning the gap. CDR1 and CDR2 from the germline V gene are LGHDT and YNNKEL (reference sequence). TCRdb redid the calling of the RT-PCR reads with MiXCR, one entry per CDR3 protein. This sample has roughly 790,000 distinct CDR3 sequences, with over 20% found just once. This clonotype was sampled from a man aged 50-59 years who received an inactivated influenza vaccine. The rearrangement joins TRBV3-1 to TRBJ2-2; D not certain. Here the sequenced sample was PBMCs from blood, taken 5 days after vaccination. CDR3: CASSQYPRTGANTGELFF. The CDR3 region has the DNA TGTGCCAGCAGCCAATACCCTCGGACGGGTGCGAACACCGGGGAGCTGTTTTTT. Full variable domain (outside the CDR3, taken from reference TRBV3-1 and TRBJ2-2): DTAVSQTPKYLVTQMGNDKSIKCEQNLGHDTMYWYKQDSKKFLKIMFSYNNKELIINETVPNRFSPKSPDKAHLNLHINSLELGDSAVYFCASSQYPRTGANTGELFFGEGSRLTVL.